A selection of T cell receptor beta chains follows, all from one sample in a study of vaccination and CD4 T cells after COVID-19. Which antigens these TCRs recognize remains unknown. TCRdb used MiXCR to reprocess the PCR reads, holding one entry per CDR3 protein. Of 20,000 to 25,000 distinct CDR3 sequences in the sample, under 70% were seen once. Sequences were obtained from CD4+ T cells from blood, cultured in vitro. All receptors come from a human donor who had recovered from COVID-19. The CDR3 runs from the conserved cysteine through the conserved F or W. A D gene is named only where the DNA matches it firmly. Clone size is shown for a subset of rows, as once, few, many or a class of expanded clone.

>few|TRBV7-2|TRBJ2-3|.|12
CASRRGPDTQYF
TGTGCCAGCAGGAGGGGCCCAGATACGCAGTATTTT
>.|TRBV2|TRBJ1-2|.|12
CASRDRAHGYTF
TGTGCCAGCAGGGACCGGGCCCATGGCTACACCTTC
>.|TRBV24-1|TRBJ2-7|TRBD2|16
CATSDPGLAGFCQQYF
TGTGCCACCAGTGACCCTGGACTAGCGGGATTTTGCCAGCAGTACTTC
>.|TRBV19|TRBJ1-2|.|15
CASSTPGASNYGYTF
TGTGCCAGTAGTACACCAGGGGCGTCTAACTATGGCTACACCTTC
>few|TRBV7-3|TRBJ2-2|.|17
CASSIRAGGVDTGELFF
TGTGCCAGCAGCATAAGGGCTGGTGGGGTCGACACCGGGGAGCTGTTTTTT
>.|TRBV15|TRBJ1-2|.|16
CATSRDERIPNYGYTF
TGTGCCACCAGCCGGGACGAAAGGATTCCTAACTATGGCTACACCTTC
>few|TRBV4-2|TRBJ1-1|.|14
CASSQELGAIFAFF
TGTGCCAGCAGCCAAGAACTGGGCGCTATTTTTGCTTTCTTT
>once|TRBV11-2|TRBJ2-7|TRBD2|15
CASRLVSGRSYEQYF
TGTGCCAGCAGGTTAGTTAGCGGGAGAAGCTACGAGCAGTACTTC
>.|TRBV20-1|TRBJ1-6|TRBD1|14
CSATTGQGISPLHF
TGCAGTGCTACCACCGGACAGGGAATTTCACCCCTCCACTTT
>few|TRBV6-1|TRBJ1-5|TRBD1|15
CASSDGTGVSQPQHF
TGTGCCAGCAGTGATGGGACAGGGGTAAGTCAGCCCCAGCATTTT
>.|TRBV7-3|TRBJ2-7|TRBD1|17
CASSRPDDRAFSYEQYF
TGTGCCAGCAGCCGCCCCGATGACAGGGCGTTCTCCTACGAGCAGTACTTC
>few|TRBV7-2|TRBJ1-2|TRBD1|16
CASSPRPRITGVGYTF
TGTGCCAGCAGCCCCCGCCCCCGTATAACAGGGGTTGGCTACACCTTC
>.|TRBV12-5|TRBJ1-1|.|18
CASGLTSPGRRLNTEAFF
TGTGCTAGTGGTTTGACCAGCCCGGGACGGAGATTGAACACTGAAGCTTTCTTT
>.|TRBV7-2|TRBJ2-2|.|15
CASSYMAANTGELFF
TGTGCCAGCAGCTATATGGCGGCGAACACCGGGGAGCTGTTTTTT
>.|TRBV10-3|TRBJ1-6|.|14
CAISSGRYNSPLHF
TGTGCCATCAGCTCGGGACGGTATAATTCACCCCTCCACTTT
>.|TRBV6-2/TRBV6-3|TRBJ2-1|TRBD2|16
CASTIGRWGGSNEQFF
TGTGCCAGCACCATCGGGAGGTGGGGCGGGAGCAATGAGCAGTTCTTC
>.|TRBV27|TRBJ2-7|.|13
CASSPRGYYEQYF
TGTGCCAGCAGTCCGCGAGGGTACTACGAGCAGTACTTC